These 17 T cell receptor beta chains were sequenced from one sample in a study of cytomegalovirus exposure and HLA in healthy donors. PCR employed 60 Vbeta and 13 Jbeta primers. Clones were read by immunoSEQ multiplex PCR, and TCRdb kept only the in-frame ones, dropping some. The sample holds some 170,000 clones; 71% are singletons and the top ten take over 2.5%. The sample consisted of PBMCs. The receptors were gathered from a woman under 40 in good health and CMV-seronegative.

The V and J genes are TRBV19 and TRBJ2-1; 14 bases line up with TRBD2. Trimming took 3 bases from V and 9 from J; bases not matched to a gene: 13. This CDR3 is built from 18 residues. Germline CDR1 and CDR2: LNHDA and SQIVND (reference sequence). In DNA, the CDR3 is TGTGCCAGTAGTATGAGGACACCGGGACTAGCGGGAGTTCGTGAGCAGTTCTTC. Protein sequence: CASSMRTPGLAGVREQFF.

This clone was observed once. The chain carries TRBV10-3 and TRBJ1-4; D gene unclear. The germline gives CDR1 ENHRY, CDR2 SYGVKD. V lost 8 bases and J 7 bases, leaving 11 bases between the germline ends. The CDR3 runs 12 residues. CDR3 loop: CAIGRLSEKLFF. CDR3 bases: TGTGCCATCGGCAGGCTCAGTGAAAAACTGTTTTTT.

The gene calls are TRBV9 and TRBJ2-7; maybe TRBD1 (5 bases). This CDR3 contains 14 residues. The germline V gene has CDR1 SGDLS and CDR2 YYNGEE. V lost 3 bases, J lost 0 bases, and 10 bases lay in between. The DNA of the CDR3 is TGTGCCAGCAGCGAAAGGACACCCTCCTACGAGCAGTACTTC. Protein: CASSERTPSYEQYF.

The chain carries TRBV4-1 and TRBJ1-4; 10 bases match TRBD1. Germline assignment: CDR1 MGHRA and CDR2 YSYEKL. V lost 2 bases, J lost 7 bases, and 4 bases stayed unmatched. The CDR3 extends over 15 amino acids. CDR3 region: CASSQPGQGFEKLFF. In DNA form, the CDR3 reads TGCGCCAGCAGCCAACCGGGACAGGGGTTTGAAAAACTGTTTTTT.

This chain uses TRBV5-4 with TRBJ1-4, with a possible D match to TRBD1 (6 bases). This CDR3 has 15 amino acids. V was clipped by 1 base and J by 7 bases, with 14 bases between them. Per germline, CDR1 SGHNT and CDR2 YYREEE (reference sequence). CDR3 sequence (DNA): TGTGCCAGCAGCTTGCGGGCAGGGGTAGGTGAAAAACTGTTTTTT. Its translation: CASSLRAGVGEKLFF.

The rearrangement links TRBV4-2 to TRBJ2-5; 10 bases map to TRBD2. The ends lost 2 bases at V and 5 bases at J; junction bases unmatched: 2. CDR3 length: 14 residues. Germline V gene data show CDR1 as LGHNA and CDR2 as YNFKEQ. CDR3 region: CASSQISGGETQYF. CDR3 sequence (DNA): TGTGCCAGCAGCCAAATTAGCGGGGGGGAGACCCAGTACTTC.

The CDR3 DNA follows: TGTGCCAGCAGCTTAGGGACAGAAGGCTACACCTTC. Translation gives CASSLGTEGYTF. The chain combines TRBV5-4 with TRBJ1-2; 7 bases map to TRBD1. J gave up 8 bases and V 2 bases, and 3 bases lay outside the gene matches. There are 12 residues in the CDR3. The germline V gene has CDR1 SGHNT and CDR2 YYREEE (reference sequence).

As concerns this clone: The sample carries other DNA sequences with the same CDR3. J is TRBJ2-5 and V is TRBV20-1; 7 bases fit TRBD1. V shed 6 bases, J shed 4 bases, and the junction held 2 bases outside the gene matches. The CDR3 extends over 11 amino acids. Germline V gene sequence: CDR1 DFQATT, CDR2 SNEGSKA (reference sequence). The CDR3 DNA reads as TGCAGTGCAAGGACAGGAGAGACCCAGTACTTC. This sequence encodes CSARTGETQYF.

The chain employs TRBV28 and TRBJ2-2, with a possible D match to TRBD2 (5 bases). With 8 bases removed from V and 4 bases from J, the gap between germline ends came to 11 bases. The CDR3 runs 13 residues. CDR1 MDHEN and CDR2 SYDVKM come from the germline V gene. The CDR3 nucleotides read TGTGCCAGCTCGGGAAGCTTCACCGGGGAGCTGTTTTTT. It translates to CASSGSFTGELFF.

This clone has a single count. The junction shows a germline mismatch at one end, possibly a read error. The chain recombines TRBV7-2 with TRBJ2-1, with TRBD1 identical over 12 bases. Germline CDR1 reads SGHTA; CDR2 reads FQGNSA. This CDR3 is built from 16 residues. CDR3 region: CASSLEGTGGYTEQFF. The DNA for the CDR3 is TGTGCCAGCAGCTTAGAGGGGACAGGGGGCTACACTGAGCAGTTCTTC. The whole variable domain, remainder taken from reference TRBV7-2 and TRBJ2-1, is GAGVSQSPSNKVTEKGKDVELRCDPISGHTALYWYRQSLGQGLEFLIYFQGNSAPDKSGLPSDRFSAERTGGSVSTLTIQRTQQEDSAVYLCASSLEGTGGYTEQFFGPGTRLTVL.

This chain connects TRBV28 to TRBJ2-5; 9 bases map to TRBD1. V shed 7 bases and J 5 bases; nucleotides not matched to a gene: 8. The CDR3 length is 14 residues. CDR1 is MDHEN, CDR2 SYDVKM, per germline. The CDR3 DNA reads as TGTGCCAGCATTGAACAGGGGGCGCGGGAGACCCAGTACTTC. This gives the protein CASIEQGARETQYF.

This clone was seen just once. V is TRBV6-5 and J is TRBJ2-7, with 8 nucleotides matching TRBD2. Germline lookup yields CDR1 MNHEY and CDR2 SVGAGI. J gave up 2 bases and V 2 bases, and 2 bases lay outside the gene matches. The CDR3 totals 14 residues. CDR3 residues: CASSYGRGAYEQYF. Written as DNA, the CDR3 is TGTGCCAGCAGTTACGGGCGGGGGGCCTACGAGCAGTACTTC.

The V call is TRBV4-1, the J call TRBJ1-1; D may be TRBD1 (5 bases). The length of the CDR3 is 16 residues. Germline V lookup: CDR1 MGHRA, CDR2 YSYEKL. V shed 4 bases and J shed 10 bases, with 25 bases lying between them. CDR3 DNA sequence: TGCGCCAGCAGCCCCGCCGCATTTGGCAGTGACAGAATAGCTTTCTTT. Protein: CASSPAAFGSDRIAFF.

The V gene is TRBV7-2, the J gene TRBJ1-4; no clear D. Germline CDR1 is SGHTA and CDR2 is FQGNSA. The CDR3 covers 14 residues. Trimming took 1 base from V and 5 from J, leaving 8 bases between them. Here the CDR3 reads CASSLGGKNEKLFF. In DNA form, the CDR3 reads TGTGCCAGCAGCTTAGGAGGGAAAAATGAAAAACTGTTTTTT.

The gene calls are TRBV15 and TRBJ2-1, with TRBD1 matching over 9 bases. Per the germline V gene, CDR1 is LNHNV and CDR2 is YYDKDF (reference sequence). J lost 8 bases, V lost 1 base, and 6 bases had no gene match. The CDR3 has 15 amino acids. CDR3 sequence reads: CATSRGPQGADEQFF. Here the CDR3 DNA reads TGTGCCACCAGCAGAGGCCCACAGGGGGCGGATGAGCAGTTCTTC.

This clone has just a few counts. This chain connects TRBV19 to TRBJ1-5; 9 bases map to TRBD1. Germline V gives CDR1 LNHDA, CDR2 SQIVND (reference sequence). V lost 3 bases to trimming and J lost 7 bases; unmatched junction nucleotides: 4. The CDR3 has 14 amino acids. The CDR3: CASSMGQGSQPQHF. The CDR3 DNA sequence: TGTGCCAGTAGTATGGGACAGGGAAGCCAGCCCCAGCATTTT.

V usage is TRBV19 and J usage is TRBJ2-5; 7 nucleotides line up with TRBD2. The CDR3 sequence is 15 residues long. V gave up 3 bases and J gave up 4 bases; unmatched junction bases: 8. Per the germline V gene, CDR1 is LNHDA and CDR2 is SQIVND (reference sequence). DNA of the CDR3: TGTGCCAGTAGTATGGGGGAGGGCGCTACAGAGACCCAGTACTTC. This sequence encodes CASSMGEGATETQYF. Based on the CDR3 plus reference TRBV19 and TRBJ2-5, the full variable domain is DGGITQSPKYLFRKEGQNVTLSCEQNLNHDAMYWYRQDPGQGLRLIYYSQIVNDFQKGDIAEGYSVSREKKESFPLTVTSAQKNPTAFYLCASSMGEGATETQYFGPGTRLLVL.